Given below is one TCR beta chain in context. These data are taken from a study of blood T cell repertoires in COVID-19. CDR3 length: 14 residues. Germline V gene data show CDR1 as MNHEY and CDR2 as SMNVEV (reference sequence). Trimming removed 2 bases at V and 7 bases at J, with 9 bases between. Profiled with immunoSEQ multiplex PCR; TCRdb holds only in-frame clones, not every one. The sample has 150,000 to 200,000 clones; approximately 80% are singletons. The chain is built from TRBV27 and TRBJ1-6; D uncertain. Sequencing input: PBMCs or T cells enriched from blood (not recorded which). The sequence derives from a man in his 70s who had been exposed to COVID-19. CDR3 nucleotide sequence: TGTGCCAGCAGTTTAAAAGTGGAGAATTCACCCCTCCACTTT. Encoded protein: CASSLKVENSPLHF.